This TCR beta chain comes out of a study of T cells after yellow fever vaccination. About the research overall: Preparing low-cell-number fractions relied on SMART-Seq v4 Ultra Low Input. Study-level results: Once the booster was given, most primary-vaccination clones reappeared, at about 96% for CD4 and roughly 86% for CD8. It was a weaker secondary response, yet one that peaked faster, at day 5 versus 15.

TCR cDNA was made by 5'RACE template switching, adding a universal primer site and UMIs. MiXCR, run by TCRdb on the 5' RACE reads, gives a single entry per CDR3 protein. The sample holds about 250,000 distinct CDR3 sequences, about 3.7% seen once. V lost 6 bases to trimming and J lost 8 bases, with 29 bases between them. CDR1 and CDR2 (germline): SGHRS, YFSETQ. The CDR3 has 17 residues. This clonotype was seen repeatedly, ten times or more. What it binds is not known. The chain has TRBV5-1 and TRBJ1-1; TRBD1 is a possible D gene (6 bases). This sequence was found in a man younger than 35 who received the YFV17D yellow fever vaccine. Sequencing was performed on PBMCs, taken 15 days after the yellow fever booster vaccination. CDR3 nucleotide sequence: TGCGCCAGCAAGAGGGGGAGCGAGACCCGGGACCATTTCGAAGCTTTCTTT. Translated: CASKRGSETRDHFEAFF.